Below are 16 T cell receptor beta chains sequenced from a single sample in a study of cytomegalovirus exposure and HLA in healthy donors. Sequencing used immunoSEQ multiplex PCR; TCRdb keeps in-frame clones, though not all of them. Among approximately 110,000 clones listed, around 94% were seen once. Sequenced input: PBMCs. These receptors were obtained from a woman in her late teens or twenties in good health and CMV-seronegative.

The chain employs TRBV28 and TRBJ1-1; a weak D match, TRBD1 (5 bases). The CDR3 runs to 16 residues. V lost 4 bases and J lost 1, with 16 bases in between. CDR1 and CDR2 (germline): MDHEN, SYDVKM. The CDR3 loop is CASSSALWGTNTEAFF. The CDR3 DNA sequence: TGTGCCAGCAGTTCCGCCTTGTGGGGCACGAACACTGAAGCTTTCTTT.

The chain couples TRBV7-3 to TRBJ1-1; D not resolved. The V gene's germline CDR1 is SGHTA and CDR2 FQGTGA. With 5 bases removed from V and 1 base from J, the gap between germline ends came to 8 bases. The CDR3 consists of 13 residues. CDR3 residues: CASSVSPNTEAFF. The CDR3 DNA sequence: TGTGCCAGCAGCGTATCTCCGAACACTGAAGCTTTCTTT.

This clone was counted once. The CDR3 loop reads CASTDRLTGGMQAQHF. The CDR3 region has the DNA TGTGCCAGTACGGACCGGCTCACAGGGGGCATGCAGGCCCAGCATTTT. The chain uses TRBV19 and TRBJ1-5; 9 bases are shared with TRBD1. V lost 7 bases and J lost 11; bases outside the gene matches: 18. CDR3 length: 16 amino acids. Looked up from germline, CDR1 is LNHDA and CDR2 is SQIVND (reference sequence).

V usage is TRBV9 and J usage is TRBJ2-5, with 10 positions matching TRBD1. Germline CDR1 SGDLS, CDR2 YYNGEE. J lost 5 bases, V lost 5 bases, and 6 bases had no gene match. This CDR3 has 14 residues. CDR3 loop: CASSPGQGWETQYF. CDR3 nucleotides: TGTGCCAGCAGTCCGGGACAGGGGTGGGAGACCCAGTACTTC.

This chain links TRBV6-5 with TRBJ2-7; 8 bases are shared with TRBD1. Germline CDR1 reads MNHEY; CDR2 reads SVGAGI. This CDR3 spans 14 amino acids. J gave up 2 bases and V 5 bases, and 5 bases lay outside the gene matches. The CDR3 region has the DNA TGTGCCAGCAGTGGACAGGGAGTAACCTACGAGCAGTACTTC. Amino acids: CASSGQGVTYEQYF.

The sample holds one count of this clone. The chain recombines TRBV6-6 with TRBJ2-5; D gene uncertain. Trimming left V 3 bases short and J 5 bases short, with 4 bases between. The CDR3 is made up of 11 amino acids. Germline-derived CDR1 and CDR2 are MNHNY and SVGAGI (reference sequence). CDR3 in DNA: TGTGCCAGCAGTTATCGGGAGACCCAGTACTTC. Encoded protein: CASSYRETQYF.

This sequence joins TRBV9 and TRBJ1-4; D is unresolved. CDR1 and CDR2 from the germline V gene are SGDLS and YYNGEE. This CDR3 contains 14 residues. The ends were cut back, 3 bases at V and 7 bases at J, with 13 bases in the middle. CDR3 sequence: CASSDGPTGEKLFF. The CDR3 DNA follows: TGTGCCAGCAGCGACGGCCCGACGGGTGAAAAACTGTTTTTT.

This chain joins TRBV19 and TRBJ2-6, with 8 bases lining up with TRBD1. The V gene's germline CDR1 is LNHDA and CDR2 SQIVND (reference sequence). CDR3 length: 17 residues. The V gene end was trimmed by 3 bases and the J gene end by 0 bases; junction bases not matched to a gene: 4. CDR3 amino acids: CASSIWTGSSGANVLTF. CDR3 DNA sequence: TGTGCCAGTAGTATTTGGACAGGGAGCTCTGGGGCCAACGTCCTGACTTTC.

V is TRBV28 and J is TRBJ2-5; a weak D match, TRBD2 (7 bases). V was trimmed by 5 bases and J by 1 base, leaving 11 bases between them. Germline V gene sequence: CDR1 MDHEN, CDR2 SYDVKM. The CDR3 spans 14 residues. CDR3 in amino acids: CASSEGGAQETQYF. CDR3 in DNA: TGTGCCAGCAGTGAGGGGGGGGCCCAAGAGACCCAGTACTTC.

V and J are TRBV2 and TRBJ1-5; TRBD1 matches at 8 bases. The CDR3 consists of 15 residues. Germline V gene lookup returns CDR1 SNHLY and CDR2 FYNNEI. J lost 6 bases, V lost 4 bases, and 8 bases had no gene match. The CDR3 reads CASSGLPGGSQPQHF. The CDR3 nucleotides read TGTGCCAGCAGTGGTCTGCCAGGGGGCAGTCAGCCCCAGCATTTT.

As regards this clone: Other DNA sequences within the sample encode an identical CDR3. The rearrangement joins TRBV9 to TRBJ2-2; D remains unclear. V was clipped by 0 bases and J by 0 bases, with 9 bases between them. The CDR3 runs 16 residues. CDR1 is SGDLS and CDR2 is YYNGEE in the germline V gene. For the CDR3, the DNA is TGTGCCAGCAGCGTAGCTGGCGGCGCGAACACCGGGGAGCTGTTTTTT. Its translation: CASSVAGGANTGELFF.

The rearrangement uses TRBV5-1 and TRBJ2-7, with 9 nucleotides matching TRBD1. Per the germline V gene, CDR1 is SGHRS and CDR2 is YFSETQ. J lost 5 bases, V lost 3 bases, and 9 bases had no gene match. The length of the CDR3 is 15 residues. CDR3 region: CASSSITGGGDEQYF. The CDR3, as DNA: TGCGCCAGCAGCTCTATCACAGGGGGCGGGGACGAGCAGTACTTC.

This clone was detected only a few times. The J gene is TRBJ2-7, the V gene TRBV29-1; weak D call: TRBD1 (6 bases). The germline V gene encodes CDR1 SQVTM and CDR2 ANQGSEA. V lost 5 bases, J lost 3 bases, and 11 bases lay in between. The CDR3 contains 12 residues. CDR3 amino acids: CSVQPQGYEQYF. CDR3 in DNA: TGCAGCGTTCAGCCACAGGGCTACGAGCAGTACTTC.

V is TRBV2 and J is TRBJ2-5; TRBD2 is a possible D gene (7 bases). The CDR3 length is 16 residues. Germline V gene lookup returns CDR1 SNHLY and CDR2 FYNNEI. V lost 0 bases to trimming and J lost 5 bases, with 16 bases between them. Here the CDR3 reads CASSEAGGGHGETQYF. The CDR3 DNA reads TGTGCCAGCAGTGAAGCGGGCGGGGGCCACGGGGAGACCCAGTACTTC.

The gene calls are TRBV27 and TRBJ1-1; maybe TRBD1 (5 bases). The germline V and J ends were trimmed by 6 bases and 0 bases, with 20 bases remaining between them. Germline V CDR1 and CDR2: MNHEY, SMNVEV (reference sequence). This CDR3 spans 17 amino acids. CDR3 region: CASSPIPVTGLNTEAFF. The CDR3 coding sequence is TGTGCCAGCAGCCCGATTCCCGTTACAGGACTGAACACTGAAGCTTTCTTT.

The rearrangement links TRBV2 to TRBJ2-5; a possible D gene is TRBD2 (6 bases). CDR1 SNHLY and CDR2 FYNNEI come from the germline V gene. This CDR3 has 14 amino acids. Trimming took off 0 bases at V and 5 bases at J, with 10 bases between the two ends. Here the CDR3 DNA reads TGTGCCAGCAGTGAAGCGCGGCTAGCGGAGACCCAGTACTTC. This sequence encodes CASSEARLAETQYF. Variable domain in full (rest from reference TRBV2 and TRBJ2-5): EPEVTQTPSHQVTQMGQEVILRCVPISNHLYFYWYRQILGQKVEFLVSFYNNEISEKSEIFDDQFSVERPDGSNFTLKIRSTKLEDSAMYFCASSEARLAETQYFGPGTRLLVL.